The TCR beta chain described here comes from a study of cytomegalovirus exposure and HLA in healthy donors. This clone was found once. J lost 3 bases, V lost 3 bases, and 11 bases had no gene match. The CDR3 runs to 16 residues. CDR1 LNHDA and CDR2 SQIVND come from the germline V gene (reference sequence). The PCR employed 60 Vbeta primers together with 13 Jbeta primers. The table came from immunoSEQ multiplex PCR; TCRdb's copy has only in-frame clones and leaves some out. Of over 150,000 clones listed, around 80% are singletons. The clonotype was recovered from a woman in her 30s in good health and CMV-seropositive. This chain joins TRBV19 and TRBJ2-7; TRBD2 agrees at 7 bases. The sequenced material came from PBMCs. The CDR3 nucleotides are TGTGCCAGTAGTATCTTTGGAGGGGCTAGCGGCTACGAGCAGTACTTC. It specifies CASSIFGGASGYEQYF.